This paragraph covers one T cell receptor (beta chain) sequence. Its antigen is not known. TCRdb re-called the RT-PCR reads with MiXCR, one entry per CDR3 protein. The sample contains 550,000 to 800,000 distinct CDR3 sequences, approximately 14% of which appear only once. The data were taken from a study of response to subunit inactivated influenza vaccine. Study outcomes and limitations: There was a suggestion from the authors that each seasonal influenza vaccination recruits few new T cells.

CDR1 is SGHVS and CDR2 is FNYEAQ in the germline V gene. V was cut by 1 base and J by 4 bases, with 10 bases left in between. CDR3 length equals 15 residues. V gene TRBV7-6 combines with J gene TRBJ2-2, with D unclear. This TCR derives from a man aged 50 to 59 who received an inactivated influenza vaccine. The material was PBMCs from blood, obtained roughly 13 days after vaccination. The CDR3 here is CASSLEWRTTGELFF. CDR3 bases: TGTGCCAGCAGCTTAGAATGGCGGACCACCGGGGAGCTGTTTTTT.